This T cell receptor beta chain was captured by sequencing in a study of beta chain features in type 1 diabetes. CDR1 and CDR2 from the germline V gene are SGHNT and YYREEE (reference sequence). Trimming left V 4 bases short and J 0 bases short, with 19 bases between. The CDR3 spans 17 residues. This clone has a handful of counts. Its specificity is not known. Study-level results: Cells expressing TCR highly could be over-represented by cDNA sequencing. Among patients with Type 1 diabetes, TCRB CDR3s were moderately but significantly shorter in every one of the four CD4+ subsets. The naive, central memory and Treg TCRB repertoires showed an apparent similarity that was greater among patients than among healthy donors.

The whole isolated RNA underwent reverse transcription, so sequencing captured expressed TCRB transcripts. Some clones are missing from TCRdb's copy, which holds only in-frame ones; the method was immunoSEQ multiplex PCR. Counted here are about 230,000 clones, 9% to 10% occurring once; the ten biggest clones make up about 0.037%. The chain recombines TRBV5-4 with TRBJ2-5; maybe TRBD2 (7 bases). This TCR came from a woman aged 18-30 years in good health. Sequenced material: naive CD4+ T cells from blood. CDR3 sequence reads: CASSLANGGRYQETQYF. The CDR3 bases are TGTGCCAGCAGCCTGGCGAACGGGGGGCGGTACCAAGAGACCCAGTACTTC.